This T cell receptor (beta chain) derives from a study of cytomegalovirus exposure and HLA in healthy donors. Background on the study: The Caucasian-associated ancestry cluster held around four fifths of approximately 400 genotyped donors. Whole-study results and caveats: From TCR beta sequences, most subjects' HLA-A and HLA-B alleles were reportedly predicted accurately.

Amplification used 60 Vbeta primers and 13 Jbeta primers. The protocol was immunoSEQ multiplex PCR, while the TCRdb copy is restricted to in-frame clones and leaves out a portion. The ten top clones account for 15%, within a sample of roughly 88,000 clones. Of note for this clone: The antigen is not known.

There were likely unrecorded immune exposures, though donors were nominally healthy when sampled. The V end was cut by 4 bases, the J end by 5 bases, with 11 bases between. The CDR3 is 13 amino acids. Germline lookup yields CDR1 LGHNA and CDR2 YNFKEQ. This chain joins TRBV4-2 and TRBJ2-5; TRBD2 is a possible D gene (6 bases). This receptor was obtained from a man aged 45-65 years in good health and CMV-seropositive. The sample taken for sequencing was PBMCs. CDR3 region: CASSPGEFETQYF. As DNA, the CDR3 is TGTGCCAGCAGCCCGGGGGAATTTGAGACCCAGTACTTC.